This entry describes one TCR beta chain. Antigen unknown. PCR amplification relied on 60 Vbeta primers (plus 13 Jbeta primers). Profiling relied on immunoSEQ multiplex PCR, and the TCRdb table lists in-frame clones only, not all of them. The data show under 150,000 clones, approximately 84% seen once. The sample originates from a study of cytomegalovirus exposure and HLA in healthy donors. The wider study: Within an early data release were tens of millions of unique TCRs drawn from HLA-typed donors. Whole-study findings and limits: HLA alleles were associated with around 17,000 TCR beta sequences in a later analysis at 0.05 false discovery rate. Cytomegalovirus association was listed for 164 TCR beta chains. In an earlier analysis, productive rearrangement rates for most beta V segments clustered near 87% or 30%.

V shed 2 bases and J shed 1 base, with 11 bases lying between them. This CDR3 is built from 15 residues. The germline V gene encodes CDR1 SGHTA and CDR2 FQGNSA. This TCR was recovered from a boy between 2 and 15 years old in good health and CMV-seronegative. Material for sequencing was PBMCs. The V call is TRBV7-2, the J call TRBJ2-5; D is possibly TRBD1 (5 bases). CDR3 in amino acids: CASSLRGQRQETQYF. CDR3 coding DNA: TGTGCCAGCAGCTTAAGGGGCCAGCGCCAAGAGACCCAGTACTTC.